A selection of T cell receptor beta chains follows, all from one sample in a study of CXCR3-negative and CXCR3-positive naive CD8 T cells. TCRdb re-called the 5' RACE reads; one entry per CDR3 protein, DNA not given. Its listing shows tens of thousands of distinct CDR3 sequences. Sequenced: naive CXCR3+ CD8+ T cells from blood. These receptors originate from a human donor in good health. Some clones in this sample may be carry-over from other donors' samples. Each CDR3 is given with its conserved first and last residue. Each record gives: V gene, J gene, CDR3 protein.

>TRBV7-8|TRBJ2-1
CASSFPTGGSYNEQFF
>TRBV3-1|TRBJ2-7
CASSPQTGKMDEQYF
>TRBV24-1|TRBJ2-3
CATSDLSGGDTQYF
>TRBV7-9|TRBJ1-1
CASSQGAGDTEAFF
>TRBV27|TRBJ2-1
CASTTAGTLSYNEQFF
>TRBV29-1|TRBJ2-7
CSVVEGSPYEQYF
>TRBV3-1|TRBJ1-5
CASSQDRGAGQPQHF
>TRBV7-3|TRBJ1-3
CASSPESSGNTIYF
>TRBV14|TRBJ2-1
CASSQDRSLRRGEQFF
>TRBV7-3|TRBJ2-7
CASSSDVSYEQYF
>TRBV5-1|TRBJ1-2
CASKLLDGHYGYTF
>TRBV7-9|TRBJ2-7
CASSLVERGGLLYEQYF
>TRBV10-3|TRBJ1-1
CATKEGDRGFSTTEAFF
>TRBV6-2/TRBV6-3|TRBJ2-1
CASSYRGTEQFF
>TRBV12-5|TRBJ2-6
CASGLAALQSSGANVLTF
>TRBV9|TRBJ2-5
CASSVGQGGSLETQYF
>TRBV15|TRBJ1-4
CATSGGEKLFF
>TRBV28|TRBJ2-7
CASGTRYAYEQYF
>TRBV19|TRBJ1-6
CASSPGQGGSPLHF
>TRBV7-8|TRBJ2-3
CASSSTSGGASDTQYF
>TRBV9|TRBJ1-5
CASSPGSLNQPQHF
>TRBV7-6|TRBJ2-5
CACSSTSEGQETQYF
>TRBV29-1|TRBJ2-5
CSVEPGQEETQYF
>TRBV2|TRBJ2-1
CASNLAGGPYNEQFF
>TRBV7-8|TRBJ2-7
CASSFSGGPYEQYF
>TRBV12-3/TRBV12-4|TRBJ2-7
CASSSYPRTGGTYEQYF
>TRBV20-1|TRBJ2-1
CSATGLAGEHAEQFF
>TRBV10-3|TRBJ2-6
CAIREPHSGANVLTF
>TRBV12-3/TRBV12-4|TRBJ1-1
CASSSLESIGSTEAFF
>TRBV29-1|TRBJ1-2
CSVEEGGNYGYTF
>TRBV7-2|TRBJ1-1
CASSLPFKRQGDTEAFF
>TRBV18|TRBJ2-7
CASSPPFRGPNYEQYF
>TRBV6-5|TRBJ2-1
CASSYGSGNEQFF
>TRBV15|TRBJ1-5
CATSKDRGSNQPQHF
>TRBV5-6|TRBJ2-2
CASSLVPGELFF
>TRBV12-3/TRBV12-4|TRBJ1-1
CASSPGTGNTEAFF
>TRBV9|TRBJ2-5
CASSVEGGDPPETQYF
>TRBV6-6|TRBJ2-7
CASSPGPGQRIYEQYF
>TRBV7-2|TRBJ1-6
CASSPRPGMNSPLHF
>TRBV7-9|TRBJ1-4
CASSERMNEKLFF
>TRBV29-1|TRBJ2-1
CSVERRGGYYNEQFF
>TRBV21-1|TRBJ1-1
CASVSWNTEAFF
>TRBV28|TRBJ2-3
CASSRRLGADTQYF
>TRBV27|TRBJ2-3
CASSLILAADTQYF
>TRBV14|TRBJ2-1
CASSQDRTSEQFF
>TRBV24-1|TRBJ2-1
CATSDPRLAGGNNEQFF
>TRBV6-6|TRBJ2-7
CASLREGYEQYF
>TRBV2|TRBJ2-1
CASSEALPGLEWEQFF
>TRBV19|TRBJ1-2
CASSMATATGDGYTF
>TRBV9|TRBJ2-5
CASSVSGGTQETQYF